This T cell receptor (beta chain) derives from a study of OX40 agonist ivuxolimab in advanced cancers. In the study overall: Enrollees could have had prior anti-PD-1, anti-PD-L1 or anti-CTLA-4 therapy, which more than 30% had received.

Data came from immunoSEQ multiplex PCR; TCRdb stores just in-frame clones and leaves some out. The table lists 55,000 to 65,000 clones, more than 65% of them singletons. Study-level points and caveats: Relative to CD4+ cells, CD8+ T cells on average had more expanded clones.

Germline CDR1 MRHNA, CDR2 SNTAGT. The V and J ends lost 3 bases and 0 bases respectively, with 3 bases between them. This CDR3 contains 14 residues. Comments on this clone: The antigen is not known.

Sample: CD4+ or CD8+ T cells sorted from blood, taken in a trial of the OX40 agonist ivuxolimab. The TCR originated in an adult with an advanced solid tumor such as melanoma, head and neck, liver or kidney cancer. The chain couples TRBV6-4 to TRBJ2-6; no clear D. CDR3 amino acids: CASSESSGANVLTF. Here the CDR3 DNA reads TGTGCCAGCAGTGAGAGCTCTGGGGCCAACGTCCTGACTTTC.